The 30 T cell receptor beta chains given below trace back to one sample, sequenced in a study of cytomegalovirus exposure and HLA in healthy donors. The PCR was carried out with 60 Vbeta primers and 13 Jbeta primers. The repertoire was sequenced with immunoSEQ multiplex PCR; TCRdb's copy has only in-frame clones and lacks some. The data contain more than 85,000 clones, roughly four fifths of them singletons. Sequenced material: PBMCs. These receptors were taken from a female donor in good health and CMV-seronegative.

The gene calls are TRBV9 and TRBJ2-7, with 9 bases matching TRBD1. CDR1 and CDR2 from the germline V gene are SGDLS and YYNGEE. Trimming at V came to 3 bases and at J to 1 base, leaving 5 bases not matched to a gene. The CDR3 spans 15 residues. CDR3 region: CASSAGQGPSYEQYF. In DNA, the CDR3 is TGTGCCAGCAGCGCAGGACAGGGGCCGTCCTACGAGCAGTACTTC.

As for this clone: In the same sample, other DNA sequences code for this CDR3. The chain is built from TRBV4-3 and TRBJ1-4, with 7 bases fitting TRBD1. This CDR3 is built from 14 residues. With 1 base clipped from V and 8 bases from J, the junction kept 4 bases outside the gene matches. Germline-derived CDR1 and CDR2 are LGHNA and YSLEER. The CDR3 sequence: CASSQVAGGEKLFF. The CDR3 DNA sequence: TGCGCCAGCAGCCAAGTGGCAGGGGGAGAAAAACTGTTTTTT.

The rearrangement joins TRBV9 to TRBJ2-5, with 13 bases that match TRBD2. From germline, CDR1 is SGDLS and CDR2 YYNGEE. V lost 4 bases to trimming and J lost 2 bases; unmatched junction nucleotides: 8. The CDR3 length is 17 residues. CDR3 sequence (DNA): TGTGCCAGCAGCTCTTCGGGGACTAGCGGGGTTCAAGAGACCCAGTACTTC. Amino acid sequence: CASSSSGTSGVQETQYF.

CDR3 amino acids: CASSLRSSGRETQYF. CDR3 bases: TGTGCCAGCAGTTTGAGGTCCAGCGGGAGAGAGACCCAGTACTTC. V is TRBV5-8 and J is TRBJ2-5; 8 bases align to TRBD2. The CDR3 consists of 15 residues. V lost 5 bases, J lost 4 bases, and 10 bases stayed unmatched. Germline CDR1 SGHTS, CDR2 YDEGEE.

For this clone: A much larger clone sits a single nucleotide away, making a read error possible. The chain has TRBV5-1 and TRBJ2-2, with D unresolved. This CDR3 has 13 amino acids. Trimming took 5 bases from V and 6 from J, leaving 11 bases between them. Looked up from germline, CDR1 is SGHRS and CDR2 is YFSETQ. CDR3 region: CASRLSEAGELFF. CDR3 in DNA: TGCGCCAGCAGACTAAGCGAAGCCGGGGAGCTGTTTTTT.

The chain employs TRBV30 and TRBJ1-1; no definite D call. This CDR3 contains 13 residues. V was trimmed by 5 bases and J by 1 base, leaving 11 bases between them. Germline CDR1 GTSNPN, CDR2 SVGIG (reference sequence). For the CDR3, the DNA is TGTGCCTGGGAGACAATAGAGAACACTGAAGCTTTCTTT. The encoded protein is CAWETIENTEAFF. The complete variable domain, with remaining parts taken from reference TRBV30 and TRBJ1-1, reads SQTIHQWPATLVQPVGSPLSLECTVEGTSNPNLYWYRQAAGRGLQLLFYSVGIGQISSEVPQNLSASRPQDRQFILSSKKLLLSDSGFYLCAWETIENTEAFFGQGTRLTVV.

The rearrangement joins TRBV9 to TRBJ1-1; D is undetermined. Looked up from germline, CDR1 is SGDLS and CDR2 is YYNGEE. The CDR3 totals 13 residues. V lost 0 bases and J lost 6, with 9 bases in between. The DNA of the CDR3 is TGTGCCAGCAGCGTAGCAGGAGGGTCTGAAGCTTTCTTT. The encoded protein is CASSVAGGSEAFF.

This clone was observed a few times. The chain employs TRBV4-1 and TRBJ2-1; 8 bases match TRBD2. The germline V gene has CDR1 MGHRA and CDR2 YSYEKL. The CDR3 spans 16 residues. V shed 1 base and J 3 bases; nucleotides not matched to a gene: 5. The CDR3 DNA reads as TGCGCCAGCAGCCAAGGTTTGAGCGGGGGCTACAATGAGCAGTTCTTC. Translated, it gives CASSQGLSGGYNEQFF.

The rearrangement links TRBV27 to TRBJ2-4, with no clear D. This CDR3 is built from 16 residues. The germline V gene has CDR1 MNHEY and CDR2 SMNVEV (reference sequence). V lost 5 bases, J lost 0 bases, and 14 bases lay in between. The CDR3 DNA reads as TGTGCCAGCAGTCCCAAACAGAATCGAGCCAAAAACATTCAGTACTTC. This translates into CASSPKQNRAKNIQYF.

A note on this clone: Mismatch with germline at one junction end may stem from a read error. The rearrangement uses TRBV7-7 and TRBJ2-3, with D possibly matching TRBD1 (5 bases). The germline CDR1 and CDR2 sequences are SSHAT and FNYEAQ (reference sequence). The CDR3 has 14 residues. CDR3 in amino acids: CASSPDTSTDTQYF. The CDR3, as DNA: TGTGCTAGCAGCCCGGACACAAGCACAGATACGCAGTATTTT.

As regards this clone: The germline gene is not matched at one end of the junction; a read error may be the cause. V is TRBV7-7 and J is TRBJ2-7; D might be TRBD1 (6 bases). The V gene's germline CDR1 is SSHAT and CDR2 FNYEAQ (reference sequence). The CDR3 totals 15 residues. The CDR3 nucleotides read TGTGCTAGCAGCCCACCCCCAGGGGATCCCTACGAGCAGTACTTC. Translation gives CASSPPPGDPYEQYF. The full variable domain, completed using reference TRBV7-7 and TRBJ2-7, is GAGVSQSPRYKVTKRGQDVTLRCDPISSHATLYWYQQALGQGPEFLTYFNYEAQPDKSGLPSDRFSAERPEGSISTLTIQRTEQRDSAMYRCASSPPPGDPYEQYFGPGTRLTVT.

The chain recombines TRBV7-8 with TRBJ2-5; TRBD2 matches 9 bases. Germline V gene lookup returns CDR1 SGHVS and CDR2 FQNEAQ. J was trimmed by 4 bases and V by 5 bases; bases with no gene match: 5. The CDR3 runs to 14 residues. The CDR3 here is CASSGAGGGETQYF. CDR3 DNA: TGTGCCAGCAGCGGGGCGGGAGGGGGAGAGACCCAGTACTTC.

This chain uses TRBV9 with TRBJ2-2; D possibly corresponds to TRBD2 (6 bases). The CDR3 is made up of 15 amino acids. In germline, CDR1 is SGDLS, CDR2 YYNGEE. The V end lost 2 bases, the J end lost 4 bases, and 12 bases lay between the germline ends. CDR3 in DNA: TGTGCCAGCAGCGTGGGCCTAGCGCGCACCGGGGAGCTGTTTTTT. Amino acid sequence: CASSVGLARTGELFF.

The CDR3 DNA sequence: TGTGCCAGCAGTGAGGTCAGGGGGACCTATGGCTACACCTTC. It is translated as CASSEVRGTYGYTF. The V and J genes are TRBV25-1 and TRBJ1-2; 7 bases align to TRBD1. CDR3 length: 14 amino acids. Per the germline V gene, CDR1 is MGHDK and CDR2 is SYGVNS. After removal of 3 bases from V and 4 bases from J, the junction contained 5 bases not matched to a gene.

A note on this clone: Other DNA sequences from this sample encode an identical CDR3 as well. The chain links TRBV18 to TRBJ1-1; D possibly corresponds to TRBD1 (5 bases). V lost 3 bases to trimming and J lost 1 base, with 9 bases between them. From germline, CDR1 is KGHSH and CDR2 LQKENI. This CDR3 has 14 amino acids. DNA of the CDR3: TGTGCCAGCTCACCCCAAACAGGGAACACTGAAGCTTTCTTT. Amino acids: CASSPQTGNTEAFF. The variable domain in full, completed from reference TRBV18 and TRBJ1-1, reads NAGVMQNPRHLVRRRGQEARLRCSPMKGHSHVYWYRQLPEEGLKFMVYLQKENIIDESGMPKERFSAEFPKEGPSILRIQQVVRGDSAAYFCASSPQTGNTEAFFGQGTRLTVV.

V gene TRBV15 combines with J gene TRBJ2-3, with unresolved D. Trimming stripped 1 base from V and 8 bases from J, with 10 bases between. Germline V lookup: CDR1 LNHNV, CDR2 YYDKDF (reference sequence). The CDR3 covers 13 residues. The CDR3 bases are TGTGCCACCAGCAGAGGGAGCGTCCCTACGCAGTATTTT. This codes for CATSRGSVPTQYF.

The V gene is TRBV28, the J gene TRBJ1-4; 7 nucleotides match TRBD1. J gave up 3 bases and V 5 bases, and 3 bases lay outside the gene matches. This CDR3 is 14 amino acids long. In germline, CDR1 is MDHEN, CDR2 SYDVKM. This CDR3 is CASSLRGANEKLFF. As DNA, the CDR3 is TGTGCCAGCAGTCTCAGGGGGGCTAATGAAAAACTGTTTTTT.

This clone appeared a single time. The J gene is TRBJ1-2, the V gene TRBV19; 7 bases line up with TRBD1. The CDR3 has 17 residues. V shed 9 bases and J 4 bases; nucleotides not matched to a gene: 20. The germline CDR1 and CDR2 sequences are LNHDA and SQIVND (reference sequence). CDR3 amino acids: CASANPPGTVGTYGYTF. Here the CDR3 DNA reads TGTGCCAGCGCAAATCCTCCAGGGACAGTTGGCACCTATGGCTACACCTTC.

The chain recombines TRBV5-6 with TRBJ2-7; 8 nucleotides line up with TRBD2. V lost 0 bases and J lost 2; bases outside the gene matches: 10. Germline V gene data show CDR1 as SGHDT and CDR2 as YYEEEE. The CDR3 spans 17 residues. This chain's CDR3 is CASSLAGGAGGAYEQYF. CDR3 sequence (DNA): TGTGCCAGCAGCTTGGCCGGGGGTGCCGGGGGGGCCTACGAGCAGTACTTC.

The chain uses TRBV27 and TRBJ2-6; no clear D gene. This CDR3 spans 17 amino acids. The germline V gene encodes CDR1 MNHEY and CDR2 SMNVEV (reference sequence). Trimming removed 8 bases from V and 0 bases from J, with 17 bases in between. The CDR3 region is CASSTMTSSSGANVLTF. The CDR3 nucleotides read TGTGCCAGCTCTACAATGACATCATCCTCTGGGGCCAACGTCCTGACTTTC.

The chain has TRBV19 and TRBJ1-2; possibly TRBD1 for D (6 bases). Per germline, CDR1 LNHDA and CDR2 SQIVND (reference sequence). V dropped 3 bases and J dropped 3 bases, with 14 bases sitting between them. The CDR3 spans 15 residues. The CDR3 is CASSMIQDSYYGYTF. For the CDR3, the DNA is TGTGCCAGTAGTATGATTCAGGACAGCTACTATGGCTACACCTTC.

The chain links TRBV30 to TRBJ2-7, with 9 bases identical to TRBD1. V shed 3 bases, J shed 6 bases, and the junction held 9 bases outside the gene matches. CDR3 length: 14 amino acids. CDR1 and CDR2 from the germline V gene are GTSNPN and SVGIG (reference sequence). CDR3 region: CAWRSGQGLVEQYF. Written as DNA, the CDR3 is TGTGCCTGGAGATCGGGACAGGGCTTGGTCGAGCAGTACTTC. Full variable domain (rest looked up from reference TRBV30 and TRBJ2-7): SQTIHQWPATLVQPVGSPLSLECTVEGTSNPNLYWYRQAAGRGLQLLFYSVGIGQISSEVPQNLSASRPQDRQFILSSKKLLLSDSGFYLCAWRSGQGLVEQYFGPGTRLTVT.

By share, this clone ranks as medium-sized. CDR3 nucleotide sequence: TGTGCCAGCAGCCTAAATAGACTAGGATCCTACGAGCAGTACTTC. This gives the protein CASSLNRLGSYEQYF. The V call is TRBV14, the J call TRBJ2-7; the D gene is possibly TRBD2 (6 bases). V lost 4 bases and J 1 base, leaving 14 bases between the germline ends. The CDR3 is 15 amino acids. The germline CDR1 and CDR2 sequences are SGHDN and FVKESK.

This clone turned up a few times. This sequence joins TRBV5-6 and TRBJ1-5; 7 bases line up with TRBD1. CDR1 and CDR2 from the germline V gene are SGHDT and YYEEEE. The V and J ends lost 4 bases and 6 bases, in that order; junction bases with no gene match: 7. The CDR3 is 14 residues long. The CDR3 DNA sequence: TGTGCCAGCAGCCCAGGGGGTTGGGGTCAGCCCCAGCATTTT. This codes for CASSPGGWGQPQHF.

The gene calls are TRBV2 and TRBJ1-3; D is ambiguous. The germline V gene has CDR1 SNHLY and CDR2 FYNNEI. This CDR3 has 15 residues. Trimming removed 2 bases from V and 0 bases from J, with 8 bases in between. CDR3 amino acids: CASSEKQLSGNTIYF. CDR3 sequence (DNA): TGTGCCAGCAGTGAAAAACAGCTCTCTGGAAACACCATATATTTT.

V and J are TRBV18 and TRBJ2-2, with TRBD2 matching over 10 bases. The CDR3 totals 16 residues. CDR1 and CDR2 from the germline V gene are KGHSH and LQKENI. With 3 bases clipped from V and 6 bases from J, the junction kept 7 bases outside the gene matches. The CDR3 sequence: CASSPLSGRASGELFF. CDR3 bases: TGTGCCAGCTCACCCCTCAGCGGGAGGGCTTCCGGGGAGCTGTTTTTT.

The CDR3 sequence: CASSSHREKNIQYF. The CDR3 DNA is TGTGCCAGCAGCAGCCACCGGGAGAAAAACATTCAGTACTTC. This sequence joins TRBV27 and TRBJ2-4, with D possibly TRBD2 on 6 matching bases. The CDR3 runs 14 residues. Germline CDR1 and CDR2: MNHEY and SMNVEV (reference sequence). Trimming took 6 bases from V and 4 from J, leaving 13 bases between them.

The chain is built from TRBV30 and TRBJ2-3; unclear D gene. V was shortened by 0 bases and J by 3 bases, with 10 bases between the two germline ends. The V gene's germline CDR1 is GTSNPN and CDR2 SVGIG (reference sequence). This CDR3 has 14 residues. The CDR3 protein is CAWSVWVRTDTQYF. The DNA of the CDR3 is TGTGCCTGGAGTGTTTGGGTGAGGACAGATACGCAGTATTTT.

This rearrangement joins TRBV19 to TRBJ1-5; 8 nucleotides line up with TRBD1. The CDR3 is 15 amino acids. The germline CDR1 and CDR2 sequences are LNHDA and SQIVND (reference sequence). The ends lost 5 bases at V and 2 bases at J; junction bases unmatched: 5. In nucleotides, the CDR3 is TGTGCCAGTAGTGGACAGGGAGTTGGCAATCAGCCCCAGCATTTT. Encoded protein: CASSGQGVGNQPQHF.

This sequence joins TRBV2 and TRBJ1-1; tentative D call: TRBD1 (6 bases). The CDR3 totals 16 residues. Germline assignment: CDR1 SNHLY and CDR2 FYNNEI. V dropped 6 bases and J dropped 0 bases, with 17 bases sitting between them. The CDR3 DNA reads TGTGCCAGCAGACTGTCTGACAGGATCTTGAACACTGAAGCTTTCTTT. Protein sequence: CASRLSDRILNTEAFF. Together with reference TRBV2 and TRBJ1-1, the CDR3 gives the full variable domain: EPEVTQTPSHQVTQMGQEVILRCVPISNHLYFYWYRQILGQKVEFLVSFYNNEISEKSEIFDDQFSVERPDGSNFTLKIRSTKLEDSAMYFCASRLSDRILNTEAFFGQGTRLTVV.